These 17 T cell receptor beta chains were sequenced from one sample in a study of human T cells and chemical hapten exposure. Using its own MiXCR run on the RACE reads, TCRdb lists one record per CDR3 protein. The repertoire consists of about 250,000 distinct CDR3 sequences, with 7.5% to 8% occurring once and the leading ten covering 1.2%. Time point specified: pre-sensitization, week 0. The treatment: therapeutic diphenylcyclopropenone sensitization with weekly scalp DPC. The source material was whole blood, sampled in connection with sensitization to the hapten diphenylcyclopropenone (DPC). The source of these receptors is a man between 18 and 35 years old with alopecia areata. Some clones in this sample may be carry-over from other donors' samples.

This clonotype was counted only a few times. V and J are TRBV9 and TRBJ2-5; TRBD2 agrees at 9 bases. Losses at the gene ends were 2 bases for V and 1 base for J; bases not matched to a gene: 9. CDR1 SGDLS and CDR2 YYNGEE come from the germline V gene. The length of the CDR3 is 17 residues. In DNA form, the CDR3 reads TGTGCCAGCAGCGTGCCCCTTAGCGGGGGCTTCCAAGAGACCCAGTACTTC. Protein product: CASSVPLSGGFQETQYF.

This clonotype was seen only a few times. The chain recombines TRBV5-1 with TRBJ2-2, with TRBD1 identical over 8 bases. CDR1 SGHRS and CDR2 YFSETQ come from the germline V gene. This CDR3 contains 16 residues. V lost 4 bases to trimming and J lost 5 bases; unmatched junction nucleotides: 10. CDR3 bases: TGCGCCAGCAGCCCATACCCAGGGGGCGGGACCGGGGAGCTGTTTTTT. As protein: CASSPYPGGGTGELFF. The full variable domain, in which reference TRBV5-1 and TRBJ2-2 provide the parts outside the CDR3, is KAGVTQTPRYLIKTRGQQVTLSCSPISGHRSVSWYQQTPGQGLQFLFEYFSETQRNKGNFPGRFSGRQFSNSRSEMNVSTLELGDSALYLCASSPYPGGGTGELFFGEGSRLTVL.

The CDR3 DNA reads TGTGCCAGCAGCCGAGTGGTGGCGGGGGGCAGAGATACGCAGTATTTT. It yields the protein CASSRVVAGGRDTQYF. This chain links TRBV7-2 with TRBJ2-3; TRBD2 matches 8 bases. There are 16 residues in the CDR3. Germline assignment: CDR1 SGHTA and CDR2 FQGNSA. Trimming cost V 5 bases and J 5 bases; bases outside gene matches: 12.

This clonotype occurred many times. The chain combines TRBV20-1 with TRBJ1-6; no clear D. The germline V and J ends were trimmed by 0 bases and 0 bases, with 12 bases remaining between them. The CDR3 spans 17 residues. Per germline, CDR1 DFQATT and CDR2 SNEGSKA (reference sequence). In DNA, the CDR3 is TGCAGTGCTAGAGATTTCCCTCTGAGCTCCTATAATTCACCCCTCCACTTT. The encoded protein is CSARDFPLSSYNSPLHF.

This clonotype was observed a few times. The chain employs TRBV7-2 and TRBJ1-2; D is perhaps TRBD1 (5 bases). CDR1 and CDR2 (germline): SGHTA, FQGNSA. The CDR3 runs 16 residues. Trimming removed 1 base from V and 0 bases from J, with 12 bases in between. For the CDR3, the DNA is TGTGCCAGCAGCTTAGTAACGGGGACCGCTAACTATGGCTACACCTTC. Its translation: CASSLVTGTANYGYTF. The variable domain in full, completed from reference TRBV7-2 and TRBJ1-2, reads GAGVSQSPSNKVTEKGKDVELRCDPISGHTALYWYRQSLGQGLEFLIYFQGNSAPDKSGLPSDRFSAERTGGSVSTLTIQRTQQEDSAVYLCASSLVTGTANYGYTFGSGTRLTVV.

This clonotype was seen many times. The chain recombines TRBV9 with TRBJ2-3; either TRBD1 or TRBD2 may supply D (5 bases each). V was shortened by 4 bases and J by 4 bases, with 16 bases between the two germline ends. Germline values: CDR1 SGDLS, CDR2 YYNGEE. The length of the CDR3 is 15 residues. The CDR3 spells CASSLGAVRPDTQYF. In DNA form, the CDR3 reads TGTGCCAGCAGCCTCGGGGCCGTACGCCCAGATACGCAGTATTTT.

This clonotype was seen more than once but under ten times. This chain joins TRBV6-2 or TRBV6-3 and TRBJ2-1; D is possibly TRBD1 (5 bases). Per the germline V gene, CDR1 is MNHEY and CDR2 is SVGEGT. The V end lost 10 bases, the J end lost 5 bases, and 15 bases lay between the germline ends. The CDR3 loop spans 13 amino acids. As DNA, the CDR3 is TGTGCCACCCAGGGTGGGATCCACAATGAGCAGTTCTTC. Encoded protein: CATQGGIHNEQFF.

V is TRBV4-3 and J is TRBJ2-7, with D perhaps matching TRBD2 (6 bases). The V end was cut by 0 bases, the J end by 4 bases, with 16 bases between. The CDR3 consists of 16 residues. CDR1 LGHNA and CDR2 YSLEER come from the germline V gene. The chain's CDR3 is CASSQEFRDSEYEQYF. The DNA of the CDR3 is TGCGCCAGCAGCCAAGAGTTCCGGGACTCCGAATACGAGCAGTACTTC.

This clonotype was counted a few times. The chain recombines TRBV4-3 with TRBJ1-3; no clear D. The CDR3 has 18 amino acids. Trimming removed 0 bases from V and 3 bases from J, with 18 bases in between. Germline assignment: CDR1 LGHNA and CDR2 YSLEER. The CDR3: CASSQELLFGSFGNTIYF. In DNA form, the CDR3 reads TGCGCCAGCAGCCAAGAACTGCTTTTCGGAAGCTTTGGAAACACCATATATTTT.

This clonotype was seen repeatedly, ten times or more. Here the CDR3 reads CASSLETATTNEKLFF. The CDR3 region has the DNA TGTGCCAGCAGCTTGGAGACAGCCACAACTAATGAAAAACTGTTTTTT. The rearrangement joins TRBV5-4 to TRBJ1-4; D might be TRBD1 (5 bases). The CDR3 loop spans 16 amino acids. V dropped 0 bases and J dropped 0 bases, with 9 bases sitting between them. Germline CDR1 is SGHNT and CDR2 is YYREEE (reference sequence).

This clonotype appeared a few times. The rearrangement uses TRBV5-1 and TRBJ1-6, with D unresolved. Trimming took off 3 bases at V and 4 bases at J, with 8 bases between the two ends. Germline V gene data show CDR1 as SGHRS and CDR2 as YFSETQ. The CDR3 has 14 amino acids. CDR3 nucleotide sequence: TGCGCCAGCAGCTCCCGGGAGTATAATTCACCCCTCCACTTT. It is translated as CASSSREYNSPLHF.

This clonotype was observed a handful of times. This sequence joins TRBV10-3 and TRBJ2-7; D assignment may be TRBD1 or TRBD2 (5 bases each). This CDR3 is 15 amino acids long. Germline V gene lookup returns CDR1 ENHRY and CDR2 SYGVKD. Trimming removed 4 bases at V and 3 bases at J, with 16 bases between. The CDR3 sequence is CAISAIGNRLYEQYV. Written as DNA, the CDR3 is TGTGCCATCAGTGCGATCGGGAACAGGCTCTACGAGCAGTACGTC.

The chain employs TRBV12-3 or TRBV12-4 and TRBJ2-1; 7 bases are a match to TRBD1. V was clipped by 3 bases and J by 5 bases; unmatched bases: 10. The CDR3 covers 16 residues. CDR3 sequence (DNA): TGTGCCAGCAGTTTGCGTCCTACAGGGGTCCACAATGAGCAGTTCTTC. This sequence encodes CASSLRPTGVHNEQFF.

This clonotype was seen at least ten times. The chain links TRBV7-2 to TRBJ1-5; D remains ambiguous. CDR3 length: 15 amino acids. Germline values: CDR1 SGHTA, CDR2 FQGNSA. V was trimmed by 2 bases and J by 2 bases, leaving 10 bases between them. The CDR3 nucleotides are TGTGCCAGCAGCTTATCCTGGGGAGGCAATCAGCCCCAGCATTTT. Translating it yields CASSLSWGGNQPQHF.

In its sample, this clonotype was seen a few times. CDR3: CASSSPVPNYGYTF. CDR3 bases: TGTGCCAGCAGCTCCCCAGTACCGAACTATGGCTACACCTTC. The V and J genes are TRBV7-9 and TRBJ1-2; no firm D call. The CDR3 contains 14 residues. V was shortened by 4 bases and J by 2 bases, with 11 bases between the two germline ends. CDR1 and CDR2 from the germline V gene are SEHNR and FQNEAQ (reference sequence).

This clonotype occurred a few times. J is TRBJ1-6 and V is TRBV12-3 or TRBV12-4; D perhaps matches TRBD1 (6 bases). This CDR3 region has 15 residues. V gave up 6 bases and J gave up 5 bases, with 14 bases separating them. CDR3 sequence (DNA): TGTGCCAGCAGCGCGAGGGGGACCGATAATTCACCCCTCCACTTT. Translation gives CASSARGTDNSPLHF.

A few counts support this clonotype. The chain links TRBV29-1 to TRBJ2-1; 9 nucleotides line up with TRBD1. Germline CDR1 and CDR2: SQVTM and ANQGSEA. This CDR3 has 16 residues. V lost 6 bases and J lost 1; bases outside the gene matches: 10. The CDR3 region is CSVDLPGQGSYNEQFF. The CDR3 nucleotides read TGCAGCGTAGACCTTCCGGGACAGGGATCCTACAATGAGCAGTTCTTC.